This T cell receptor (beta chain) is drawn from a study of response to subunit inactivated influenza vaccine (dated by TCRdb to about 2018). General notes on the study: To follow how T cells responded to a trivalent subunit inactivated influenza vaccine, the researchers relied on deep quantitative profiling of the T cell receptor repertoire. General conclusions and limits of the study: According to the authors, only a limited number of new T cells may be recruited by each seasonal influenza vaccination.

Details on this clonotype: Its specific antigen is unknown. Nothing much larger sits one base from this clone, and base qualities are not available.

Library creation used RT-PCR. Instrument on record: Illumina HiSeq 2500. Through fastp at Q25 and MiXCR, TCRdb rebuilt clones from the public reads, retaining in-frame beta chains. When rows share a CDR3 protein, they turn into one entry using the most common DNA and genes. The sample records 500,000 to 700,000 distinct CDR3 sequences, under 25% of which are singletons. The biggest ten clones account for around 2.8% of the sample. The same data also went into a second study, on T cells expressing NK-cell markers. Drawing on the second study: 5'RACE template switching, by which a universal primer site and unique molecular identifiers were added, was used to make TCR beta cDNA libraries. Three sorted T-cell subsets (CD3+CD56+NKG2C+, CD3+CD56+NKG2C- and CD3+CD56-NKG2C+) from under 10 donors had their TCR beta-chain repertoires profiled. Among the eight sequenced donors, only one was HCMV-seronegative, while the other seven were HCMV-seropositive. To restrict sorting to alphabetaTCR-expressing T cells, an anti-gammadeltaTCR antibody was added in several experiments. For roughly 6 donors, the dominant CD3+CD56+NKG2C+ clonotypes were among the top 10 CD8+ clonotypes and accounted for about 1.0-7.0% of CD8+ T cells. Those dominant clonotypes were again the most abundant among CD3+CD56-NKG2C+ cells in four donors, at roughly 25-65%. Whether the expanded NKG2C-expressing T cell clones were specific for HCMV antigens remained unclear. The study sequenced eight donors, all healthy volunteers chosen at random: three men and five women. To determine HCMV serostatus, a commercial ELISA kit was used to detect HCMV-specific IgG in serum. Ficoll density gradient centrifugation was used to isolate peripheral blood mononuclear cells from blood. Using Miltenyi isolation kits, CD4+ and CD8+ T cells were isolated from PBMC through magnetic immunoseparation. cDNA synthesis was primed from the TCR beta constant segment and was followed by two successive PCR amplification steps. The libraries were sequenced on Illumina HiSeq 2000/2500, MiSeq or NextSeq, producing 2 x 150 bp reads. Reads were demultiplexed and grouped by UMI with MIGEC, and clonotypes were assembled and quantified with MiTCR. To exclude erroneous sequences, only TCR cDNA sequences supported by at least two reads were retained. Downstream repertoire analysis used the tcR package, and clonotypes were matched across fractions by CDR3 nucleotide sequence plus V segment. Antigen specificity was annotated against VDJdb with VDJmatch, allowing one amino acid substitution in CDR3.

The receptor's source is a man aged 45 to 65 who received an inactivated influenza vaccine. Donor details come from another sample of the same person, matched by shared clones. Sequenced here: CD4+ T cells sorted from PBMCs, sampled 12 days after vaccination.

The CDR3 is CGAGQALYEQYF. The DNA reads TGCGGCGCGGGACAGGCCCTCTACGAGCAGTACTTC. This chain is built from TRBV29-1 and TRBJ2-7, and TRBD1 matches 8 of the central bases. Per the germline V gene, SQVTM is the CDR1 and ANQGSEA is the CDR2. Taken from cysteine to phenylalanine, the CDR3 has 12 residues. This entry keeps only the CDR3 DNA: 36 bases, framed from base 1.